What follows are 20 T cell receptor beta chains derived from one specimen sequenced in a study of blood T cells in healthy people across ages. Through a sample-barcoded 5' primer and a J-beta primer mix, a second PCR was run for roughly 6 to 11 cycles. Each CDR3 protein gets one entry after TCRdb re-called the 5' RACE reads with MiXCR. Here the sample spans about 570,000 distinct CDR3 sequences, 27% being singletons. Sequencing was done on a sample of blood. The receptors come from a woman in her 70s in good health.

This clonotype turned up a few times. At one end, the junction sequence differs from germline, possibly due to a read error. V and J are TRBV20-1 and TRBJ1-2; D is ambiguous. Germline-derived CDR1 and CDR2 are DFQATT and SNEGSKA (reference sequence). There are 10 residues in the CDR3. CDR3 DNA: TGCGGTGCCGTTGAATATGGCTACACCTTC. Its protein is CGAVEYGYTF.

The V and J genes are TRBV10-3 and TRBJ1-1, with D possibly being TRBD1 (5 bases). CDR1 and CDR2 from the germline V gene are ENHRY and SYGVKD. Trimming cost V 6 bases and J 1 base, with 12 bases left between them. The CDR3 extends over 14 amino acids. In DNA, the CDR3 is TGTGCCATCAGGAGAAGGGACGGGAACACTGAAGCTTTCTTT. Translated: CAIRRRDGNTEAFF.

This clonotype was observed a few times. The chain carries TRBV27 and TRBJ2-7, with D possibly TRBD1 on 5 matching bases. Germline lookup yields CDR1 MNHEY and CDR2 SMNVEV (reference sequence). CDR3 length equals 14 residues. Trimming left V 5 bases short and J 3 bases short, with 14 bases between. Here the CDR3 DNA reads TGTGCCAGCAGTCCGGACATCAGAGTCTACGAGCAGTACTTC. Translated, it gives CASSPDIRVYEQYF.

The chain couples TRBV21-1 to TRBJ2-7; no DNA check was done on the table's D call, TRBD2. TRBV21-1 is flagged as a pseudogene. This CDR3 is built from 14 residues. In DNA form, the CDR3 reads TGTGCCAGCACCTCGGGCCGGACGGACGGCGAGCAGTACTTC. Encoded protein: CASTSGRTDGEQYF.

J is TRBJ1-1 and V is TRBV7-2, with D possibly matching TRBD1 (5 bases). Germline CDR1 reads SGHTA; CDR2 reads FQGNSA. Trimming took 1 base from V and 10 from J, leaving 13 bases between them. This CDR3 contains 13 residues. CDR3 loop: CASSLVGAQVAFF. The CDR3 DNA is TGTGCCAGCAGCTTAGTAGGGGCGCAGGTAGCTTTCTTT.

This clonotype was picked up many times. This sequence joins TRBV10-3 and TRBJ2-5; 12 bases agree with TRBD2. J was trimmed by 0 bases and V by 10 bases; bases with no gene match: 9. The length of the CDR3 is 16 residues. The germline V gene has CDR1 ENHRY and CDR2 SYGVKD. The DNA for the CDR3 is TGTGCCACCCGACCCGGGACTAGCGGGTACCAAGAGACCCAGTACTTC. Protein sequence: CATRPGTSGYQETQYF.

The genes are TRBV6-1 and TRBJ2-2, with D unclear. From germline, CDR1 is MNHNS and CDR2 SASEGT. The V and J ends lost 9 bases and 0 bases respectively, with 8 bases between them. CDR3 size: 13 residues. CDR3: CASRASNTGELFF. CDR3 nucleotides: TGTGCCAGTCGGGCCTCGAACACCGGGGAGCTGTTTTTT.

This chain joins TRBV20-1 and TRBJ2-4, with D possibly being TRBD1 (5 bases). Trimming shortened V by 6 bases and J by 4 bases, and 19 bases separated the two germline ends. There are 15 residues in the CDR3. CDR1 and CDR2 (germline): DFQATT, SNEGSKA (reference sequence). The CDR3 spells CSAERFTGRKNIQYF. The CDR3 region has the DNA TGCAGTGCAGAGAGGTTCACAGGTCGAAAAAACATTCAGTACTTC.

This clonotype has more than one count but fewer than ten. The chain combines TRBV6-5 with TRBJ1-2; TRBD1 might be the D (6 bases). Trimming left V 2 bases short and J 8 bases short, with 15 bases between. The V gene's germline CDR1 is MNHEY and CDR2 SVGAGI. This CDR3 is built from 14 residues. The CDR3 is CASSYRGEPRGYTF. CDR3 DNA sequence: TGTGCCAGCAGTTACAGGGGGGAGCCTAGGGGCTACACCTTC.

This clonotype was seen more than once but under ten times. The chain couples TRBV29-1 to TRBJ2-1; D may correspond to TRBD1 or TRBD2 (5 bases each). The germline V and J ends were trimmed by 8 bases and 5 bases, with 13 bases remaining between them. Germline V gene data show CDR1 as SQVTM and CDR2 as ANQGSEA. There are 12 residues in the CDR3. The CDR3 sequence is CSRGRGDNEQFF. The CDR3, as DNA: TGCAGCAGGGGACGGGGTGACAATGAGCAGTTCTTC.

This clonotype was observed a few times. V and J are TRBV7-2 and TRBJ2-4; D not resolved. CDR3 size: 13 residues. V lost 6 bases to trimming and J lost 7 bases, with 13 bases between them. Germline assignment: CDR1 SGHTA and CDR2 FQGNSA. The CDR3 nucleotides are TGTGCCAGCAGTCCTGGGTTTAGGAACATTCAGTACTTC. Its protein is CASSPGFRNIQYF. The whole variable domain, remainder taken from reference TRBV7-2 and TRBJ2-4, is GAGVSQSPSNKVTEKGKDVELRCDPISGHTALYWYRQSLGQGLEFLIYFQGNSAPDKSGLPSDRFSAERTGGSVSTLTIQRTQQEDSAVYLCASSPGFRNIQYFGAGTRLSVL.

The chain recombines TRBV12-5 with TRBJ1-4; the D is unclear. CDR1 and CDR2 (germline): LGHNT, FRNRAP. V shed 2 bases and J shed 3 bases, with 19 bases lying between them. The CDR3 consists of 18 residues. CDR3 nucleotides: TGTGCTAGTGGTTTGTTGCCCCGGAGGGCCGCTTCTAATGAAAAACTGTTTTTT. The encoded protein is CASGLLPRRAASNEKLFF.

The V gene is TRBV6-5, the J gene TRBJ2-3, with D perhaps TRBD1 (6 bases). Trimming stripped 6 bases from V and 3 bases from J, with 13 bases between. Germline assignment: CDR1 MNHEY and CDR2 SVGAGI. The CDR3 contains 14 residues. The chain's CDR3 is CASRQGLATDTQYF. The DNA of the CDR3 is TGTGCCAGCAGGCAGGGGCTAGCAACAGATACGCAGTATTTT.

V is TRBV11-2 and J is TRBJ2-1; D possibly matches TRBD1 or TRBD2 (5 bases each). The germline V gene has CDR1 SGHAT and CDR2 FQNNGV. The CDR3 has 13 residues. V lost 5 bases to trimming and J lost 10 bases, with 15 bases between them. The CDR3 loop is CASSRDRAQEQFF. The CDR3 region has the DNA TGTGCCAGCAGCCGGGACCGGGCCCAGGAGCAGTTCTTC.

The chain recombines TRBV21-1 with TRBJ2-5; the table assigns TRBD2, which was not confirmed against the DNA. The DNA end lines up better with TRBJ2-1; the J call may be wrong. TRBV21-1 is assigned pseudogene status. This CDR3 is 15 amino acids long. CDR3 region: CASSTAGTFYNEQFF. The CDR3, as DNA: TGTGCCAGCAGCACGGCCGGGACTTTTTACAATGAGCAGTTCTTC.

This clonotype was picked up a small number of times. The chain has TRBV18 and TRBJ2-5, with no clear D. CDR1 and CDR2 from the germline V gene are KGHSH and LQKENI. V lost 2 bases, J lost 2 bases, and 21 bases lay in between. The CDR3 sequence is 18 residues long. CDR3 bases: TGTGCCAGCTCACCAATAACCCCGGCTGGCGGCCCACAAGAGACCCAGTACTTC. As protein: CASSPITPAGGPQETQYF.

This clonotype was observed a handful of times. V is TRBV20-1 and J is TRBJ2-5; D is ambiguous. The V gene's germline CDR1 is DFQATT and CDR2 SNEGSKA (reference sequence). CDR3 size: 14 residues. Between the trimmed V and J ends, which lost 0 bases and 3 bases, there was a span of 11 bases. The CDR3 is CSARDRPIKETQYF. CDR3 nucleotide sequence: TGCAGTGCTAGAGATCGCCCAATCAAAGAGACCCAGTACTTC.

This clonotype was found many times. J is TRBJ2-3 and V is TRBV21-1; the table calls TRBD1, which could not be checked here. TRBV21-1 is given as a pseudogene. CDR3 length: 19 residues. For the CDR3, the DNA is TGTGCCAGCAGCAAAAGACCGAAGAATGGGGGACAGAGGGAAGATACGCAGTATTTT. It translates to CASSKRPKNGGQREDTQYF.

The V and J genes are TRBV24-1 and TRBJ2-5; TRBD1 is a possible D gene (6 bases). Germline loops: CDR1 KGHDR, CDR2 SFDVKD. Between the trimmed V and J ends, which lost 1 base and 5 bases, there was a span of 16 bases. The CDR3 loop spans 16 amino acids. The CDR3 nucleotides read TGTGCCACCAGTGATTTCAGGGGCGAGCTGGCCGAGACCCAGTACTTC. Protein: CATSDFRGELAETQYF.

The V and J genes are TRBV10-3 and TRBJ2-1; TRBD2 matches at 13 bases. CDR1 is ENHRY and CDR2 is SYGVKD in the germline V gene. CDR3 length: 19 residues. V trimming: 6 bases; J trimming: 4 bases; junction bases outside the gene matches: 15. The CDR3 DNA sequence: TGTGCCATCAGACAGACCGGGACTAGCGGGGACATCTCTTACAATGAGCAGTTCTTC. It specifies CAIRQTGTSGDISYNEQFF.